The source of this T cell receptor beta chain is a study of cytomegalovirus exposure and HLA in healthy donors. Study background: Researchers previously reported finding just under 120 million unique TCR beta sequences from around 200 million T cells.

V was cut by 1 base and J by 0 bases, with 14 bases left in between. CDR3 length equals 16 residues. Points from the study as a whole: Researchers reported that a few CMV-associated chains were confirmed in vitro as CMV antigen-specific. A highly shared variant cluster was judged a likely technical artifact.

Notes on this clone: Its antigen is unidentified.

The study ran its PCR with 60 Vbeta and 13 Jbeta primers. Data came from immunoSEQ multiplex PCR; TCRdb stores just in-frame clones and leaves some out. Seen here are about 140,000 clones, approximately 84% observed once, and the top ten hold roughly 2.1%. The chain employs TRBV5-3 and TRBJ2-7; D might be TRBD2 (6 bases). TRBV5-3 is identified as an open reading frame with a role that is uncertain. The sample consisted of PBMCs. The sequence came from a woman in her thirties or forties in good health and CMV-seronegative. The CDR3 coding sequence is TGTGCCAGAAGCTTGACCCCTAGCGTCAGCTCCTACGAGCAGTACTTC. This gives the protein CARSLTPSVSSYEQYF.